Listed below are T cell receptor beta chains from one sample, sequenced in a study of cytomegalovirus exposure and HLA in healthy donors. TCRdb's copy holds only in-frame clones and misses some; the assay was immunoSEQ multiplex PCR. Of 200,000 to 300,000 clones listed, about 90% were seen once; the top ten hold 3.1%. Specimen: PBMCs. The receptor source for this set is a woman aged 25 to 39 in good health and CMV-seronegative. Both conserved end residues are part of each CDR3. Size is omitted from some rows. Given values are once, few, many or a class for expanded clones.

v_call clone_size cdr3_aa
TRBV2 - CASSQETQYF
TRBV28 - CASIERHLPGEKLFF
TRBV5-1 - CASSLGGGRLANTGELFF
TRBV4-1 - CASSPGLTYEQYF
TRBV10-3 few CAISESPGKGAVYEQYF
TRBV6-1 - CASSDETGTYEQYF
TRBV19 - CASSMSGLREQYF
TRBV29-1 - CSVEDFRDRDRGRAQYF
TRBV4-3 - CASSQEVLSNQPQHF
TRBV7-6 - CASSRYNEQFF
TRBV5-1 - CASSPYGGQNQPQHF
TRBV20-1 - CSARGGTEAFF
TRBV10-2 - CASSSGTSGGNEQFF
TRBV15 once CATSRGLGDSTDTQYF
TRBV4-2 - CASSQGLAGPGEQYF
TRBV4-2 - CASSQVRGYEQYF
TRBV7-2 - CASSLAGRPSTDTQYF
TRBV27 - CASSLSRTSGPLYEQYF
TRBV19 once CASSSRGKGGNEQFF
TRBV28 few CASSSRWAYYNEQFF
TRBV28 - CASSANTASDTDTQYF
TRBV2 - CASSGGTENIQYF
TRBV28 - CASSPGGPTRSGANVLTF
TRBV28 - CASRAPTSYEQYF
TRBV28 - CASTSGLSNQPQHF
TRBV9 - CASSPEGVLNTEAFF
TRBV5-1 - CASRGTGGRSDTQYF
TRBV30 - CAWTRFSGQPQHF
TRBV28 - CASRSGQYSNQPQHF
TRBV21-1 - CASSKRLNTEAFF
TRBV10-2 - CASTWTTYNEQFF
TRBV7-8 - CASSFSSLAGELETQYF
TRBV27 - CAAGLAGIDEQYF
TRBV2 - CASSEPLAGSYEQYF
TRBV15 - CATSTGQGTKHF
TRBV5-6 - CASSLVGGDEQYF
TRBV29-1 - CSVGRGTGELFF
TRBV7-3 - CASSPAGGDIQYF
TRBV6-5 - CASSYSGTGLGNTIYF
TRBV7-3 - CASSRGTGASTGELFF
TRBV2 - CASTFVEGANWRAWGSDEQFF
TRBV25-1 - CASSFASGYTEAFF
TRBV6-6 - CASRPPGLGGTGELFF
TRBV2 - CASRHTGELFF
TRBV9 - CASSESLVSDTQYF
TRBV7-6 once CASSLGTGDFYEQYF
TRBV10-3 - CAGGAAYEQYF
TRBV14 - CASGRMGTAAYEQYF
TRBV20-1 - CRRQGYEQYF
TRBV7-3 - CASSLHPAGAPNTGELFF
TRBV5-4 once CASSLGRGSYEQYF
TRBV7-2 - CASSLDSHNQPQHF
TRBV27 - CASSFVSGISYEQYF
TRBV15 - CATSRVGEGNQPQHF
TRBV18 - CASSGTERYGYTF